This T cell receptor (beta chain) was identified during a study of lymphopenia after photon versus proton radiotherapy (dated by TCRdb to about 2019). Background on the whole study: In patients with gastrointestinal tumors who developed high-grade lymphopenia, the study compared the immunological effects of photon radiation therapy with those of proton radiation therapy. The goal of the study was to describe how the two radiation modalities differ in their effects on the immune system. The cohort comprised 20 patients with gastrointestinal tumors who received either photon or proton therapy and then developed lymphopenia.

Regarding this clone: The specificity of this receptor is unknown. Base qualities are not provided; no much larger clone lies one nucleotide away.

Libraries were built with the immunoSEQ multiplex PCR assay. Deep sequencing of rearranged TCR beta loci, alongside multiparametric flow cytometry, was used to profile T cell repertoires. In its TCRdb copy, this immuneACCESS table keeps in-frame sequences only and misses some clones. Where compared with another copy, unresolved V genes explain less than half of these, and the others have no known cause. Counted in this sample were 75,000 to 95,000 clones; about four fifths of them appeared once. Together, the top ten hold over 1.1% of the sample. CDR1 MDHEN and CDR2 SYDVKM are derived from the germline V gene. At the junction V is shortened by 6 bases and J by 6 bases, with 18 bases in between. CDR3 length: 15 amino acids, cysteine to phenylalanine. The read is trimmed to its CDR3 DNA, 45 bases read in frame from base 1. What the study reported, not specific to this receptor: During treatment, patients who received proton therapy stayed relatively stable, whereas patients who received photon therapy lost naive T cells and TCR diversity and gained effector/memory populations. Among patients across the cohort who died, overall survival time showed an inverse correlation with a larger post-nadir drop in TCR diversity. The survival association was assessed only in patients who died, and better survival with proton therapy was presented by the authors as a possibility rather than a demonstrated result. After the lymphocyte count nadir, photon-treated repertoires showed oligoclonal expansion, especially of CD8+ Temra cells, which drove the drop in diversity.

The TCR comes from a man in his sixties with pancreatic cancer. Recombination connected TRBV28 to TRBJ1-5; TRBD1 is a weak D gene call, 5 bases matching. The sequencing used peripheral blood, collected from a patient treated with proton-based radiotherapy. At the DNA level, the sequence is TGTGCCAGCAGCCAGCCCGGACCCGGGGGTCAGCCCCAGCATTTT. Translated, this gives CASSQPGPGGQPQHF.